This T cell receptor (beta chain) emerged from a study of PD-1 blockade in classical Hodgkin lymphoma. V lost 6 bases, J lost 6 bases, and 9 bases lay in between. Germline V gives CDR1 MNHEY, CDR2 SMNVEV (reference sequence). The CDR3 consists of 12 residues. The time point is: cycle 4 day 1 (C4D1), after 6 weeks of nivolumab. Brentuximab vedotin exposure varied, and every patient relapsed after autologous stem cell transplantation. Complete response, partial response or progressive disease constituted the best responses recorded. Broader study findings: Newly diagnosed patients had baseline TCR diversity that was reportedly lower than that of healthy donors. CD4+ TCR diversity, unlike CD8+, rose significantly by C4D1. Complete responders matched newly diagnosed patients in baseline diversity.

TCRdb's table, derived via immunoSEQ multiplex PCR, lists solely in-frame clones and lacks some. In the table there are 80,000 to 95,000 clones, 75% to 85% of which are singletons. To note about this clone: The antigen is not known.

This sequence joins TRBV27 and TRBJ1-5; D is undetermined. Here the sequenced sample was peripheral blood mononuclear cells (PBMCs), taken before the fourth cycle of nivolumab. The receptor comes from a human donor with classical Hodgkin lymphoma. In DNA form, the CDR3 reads TGTGCCAGCAGCACGGGAGTTCAGCCCCAGCATTTT. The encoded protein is CASSTGVQPQHF.